This is a list of T cell receptor beta chains from one sample in a study of post-analysis software for immune sequencing data. In TCRdb, the PCR reads were re-called with MiXCR into one record per CDR3 protein. Found here are roughly 400,000 distinct CDR3 sequences, about 40% of them singletons; the top ten hold 6% to 9%. The sample was blood. These TCRs come from a girl aged 2 to 9 with multiple sclerosis. The CDR3 runs from the conserved cysteine through the conserved F or W. A D gene is named only where the DNA matches it firmly. A clone size is listed for some rows: how often the clone was seen (once, few, many), or a class if it is expanded.

j_gene	v_gene	abundance	d_gene	CDR3aa	CDR3nt
TRBJ2-1	TRBV20-1	few	TRBD1	CSASDRGSYNEQFF	TGCAGTGCTAGCGACAGGGGATCCTACAATGAGCAGTTCTTC
TRBJ2-7	TRBV28	NA	NA	CASRRPTDSYEQYF	TGTGCCAGCAGAAGGCCGACAGACTCCTACGAGCAGTACTTC
TRBJ2-3	TRBV28	NA	TRBD2	CASSPGLAGDGTDTQYF	TGTGCCAGCAGTCCGGGACTAGCGGGAGATGGTACAGATACGCAGTATTTT
TRBJ2-1	TRBV5-1	NA	NA	CASSLRTVSAGTPSGNEQFF	TGCGCCAGCAGCCTAAGGACAGTCTCAGCCGGGACCCCGTCCGGGAATGAGCAGTTCTTC
TRBJ2-3	TRBV14	NA	TRBD2	CASSQDQGLASSDTQYF	TGTGCCAGCAGCCAAGATCAAGGACTAGCGAGCTCAGATACGCAGTATTTT
TRBJ2-7	TRBV10-3	NA	NA	CATGDAKDGAYEQYF	TGTGCCACCGGGGACGCTAAGGACGGCGCCTACGAGCAGTACTTC
TRBJ2-2	TRBV20-1	NA	NA	CSARASGVNTGELFF	TGCAGTGCTAGAGCGTCAGGGGTCAACACCGGGGAGCTGTTTTTT
TRBJ2-7	TRBV29-1	NA	NA	CSVEGLNRAGEQYF	TGCAGCGTTGAAGGTCTCAACAGGGCAGGCGAGCAGTACTTC
TRBJ2-1	TRBV5-6	NA	NA	CASSFPGVKYNEQFF	TGTGCCAGCAGCTTTCCAGGGGTAAAATACAATGAGCAGTTCTTC
TRBJ1-2	TRBV12-3/TRBV12-4	few	TRBD1	CASNPTGINYGYTF	TGTGCCAGCAACCCGACAGGGATTAACTATGGCTACACCTTC
TRBJ1-2	TRBV29-1	few	NA	CSVVEGDGYGYTF	TGCAGCGTTGTGGAGGGGGATGGCTATGGCTACACCTTC
TRBJ2-7	TRBV13	few	NA	CASSLGTPVAHEQYF	TGTGCCAGCAGCTTAGGGACACCGGTGGCCCACGAGCAGTACTTC
TRBJ2-7	TRBV2	NA	NA	CAILRDIFSYEQYF	TGTGCCATATTAAGGGACATATTTTCCTACGAGCAGTACTTC
TRBJ2-7	TRBV6-6	few	TRBD2	CASTVAGASYEQYF	TGTGCCAGCACAGTAGCGGGAGCCTCCTACGAGCAGTACTTC
TRBJ1-1	TRBV20-1	few	NA	CSARDRGGQDTEAFF	TGCAGTGCTAGAGATAGGGGGGGGCAGGACACTGAAGCTTTCTTT
TRBJ2-1	TRBV7-8	NA	TRBD2	CASTRRVRTSGTLHSYNEQFF	TGTGCCAGCACCAGGCGGGTAAGGACTAGCGGAACCCTCCACTCCTACAATGAGCAGTTCTTC
TRBJ2-3	TRBV20-1	few	TRBD2	CSARDLGTSGSATQYF	TGCAGTGCTAGAGATCTCGGGACTAGCGGTTCTGCCACGCAGTATTTT
TRBJ1-5	TRBV27	NA	NA	CASSLSAGYQPQHF	TGTGCCAGCAGTTTATCGGCAGGTTATCAGCCCCAGCATTTT
TRBJ2-4	TRBV7-2	NA	TRBD2	CASSLARLAGDLAKNIQYF	TGTGCCAGCAGCTTAGCGCGGTTAGCGGGGGACCTAGCCAAAAACATTCAGTACTTC
TRBJ2-1	TRBV20-1	NA	NA	CSGVSDSSYNEQFF	TGCAGTGGAGTGTCGGATAGCTCCTACAATGAGCAGTTCTTC
TRBJ1-1	TRBV27	NA	NA	CASSLFSGTEAFF	TGTGCCAGCAGTTTATTTTCGGGCACTGAAGCTTTCTTT
TRBJ2-7	TRBV9	NA	NA	CASSPQGQRYEQYF	TGTGCCAGCAGCCCCCAGGGCCAGCGCTACGAGCAGTACTTC
TRBJ1-6	TRBV5-1	NA	TRBD1	CASRRTGTGSRSPLHF	TGCGCCAGCAGACGGACCGGGACAGGATCTCGGTCACCCCTCCACTTT
TRBJ2-1	TRBV12-3/TRBV12-4	NA	TRBD1	CASSLPEGQDGASYNEQFF	TGTGCCAGCAGTTTACCCGAGGGACAGGATGGCGCCTCCTACAATGAGCAGTTCTTC
TRBJ2-7	TRBV12-3/TRBV12-4	NA	NA	CASSPRRRTYEQYF	TGTGCCAGCAGTCCAAGACGTAGGACCTACGAGCAGTACTTC
TRBJ2-7	TRBV28	few	NA	CASQTGELTYEQYF	TGTGCCAGCCAAACGGGCGAACTTACCTACGAGCAGTACTTC
TRBJ2-5	TRBV15	few	TRBD2	CATSRDSGGGRQTQYF	TGTGCCACCAGCAGAGATTCTGGCGGGGGTAGGCAGACCCAGTACTTC
TRBJ2-1	TRBV7-9	few	TRBD2	CASSPTRGGWNEQFF	TGTGCCAGCAGCCCAACCCGGGGGGGGTGGAATGAGCAGTTCTTC
TRBJ2-1	TRBV29-1	few	NA	CSADVVGVLPYNEQFF	TGCAGCGCCGATGTAGTGGGAGTCCTCCCTTACAATGAGCAGTTCTTC
TRBJ2-3	TRBV5-1	NA	TRBD2	CASSLEAGDTDTQYF	TGCGCCAGCAGCTTGGAAGCGGGGGACACAGATACGCAGTATTTT
TRBJ2-7	TRBV5-4	NA	NA	CATRNRGGEQYF	TGTGCTACACGGAACAGAGGGGGCGAGCAGTACTTC
TRBJ1-6	TRBV12-3/TRBV12-4	NA	NA	CASSPWSPGAGSPLHF	TGTGCCAGCAGCCCCTGGAGCCCAGGGGCGGGCTCACCCCTCCACTTT
TRBJ2-1	TRBV7-3	NA	TRBD1	CASSPRDRANHEQFF	TGTGCCAGCAGCCCTCGGGACAGGGCAAACCATGAGCAGTTCTTC
TRBJ2-5	TRBV28	few	NA	CASTSQDRGETQYF	TGTGCCAGCACAAGTCAGGACCGGGGCGAGACCCAGTACTTC
TRBJ1-2	TRBV29-1	NA	NA	CSVDARGYTF	TGCAGCGTTGATGCCAGAGGCTACACCTTC
TRBJ2-7	TRBV5-1	NA	TRBD2	CASSLEPGLVMGQYF	TGCGCCAGCAGCTTGGAACCGGGACTAGTCATGGGGCAGTACTTC
TRBJ2-2	TRBV11-2	NA	TRBD1	CASSFQRQGLAGELFF	TGTGCCAGCAGCTTTCAGAGACAGGGGTTGGCCGGGGAGCTGTTTTTT
TRBJ1-1	TRBV5-1	NA	NA	CASGLGMNTEAFF	TGCGCCAGCGGCTTGGGGATGAACACTGAAGCTTTCTTT
TRBJ2-3	TRBV6-4	NA	NA	CASSDGAGTDTQYF	TGTGCCAGCAGTGACGGGGCCGGCACAGATACGCAGTATTTT
TRBJ2-5	TRBV7-6	NA	TRBD1	CASSALDRVQETQYF	TGTGCCAGCAGCGCCTTAGACAGGGTCCAAGAGACCCAGTACTTC
TRBJ2-5	TRBV3-1	NA	NA	CASSPDPFETQYF	TGTGCCAGCAGCCCCGATCCCTTCGAGACCCAGTACTTC
TRBJ2-3	TRBV18	few	NA	CASSPPASTDTQYF	TGTGCCAGCTCACCACCGGCGAGCACAGATACGCAGTATTTT
TRBJ1-1	TRBV29-1	NA	TRBD1	CSVKGTGNTEAFF	TGCAGCGTTAAAGGGACAGGTAACACTGAAGCTTTCTTT
TRBJ1-6	TRBV28	NA	NA	CASTPNWGINSPLHF	TGTGCCAGCACTCCTAACTGGGGAATTAATTCACCCCTCCACTTT
TRBJ2-1	TRBV20-1	NA	NA	CSARVPRMTLINEQFF	TGCAGTGCTAGAGTTCCCCGGATGACTCTAATAAATGAGCAGTTCTTC
TRBJ2-7	TRBV29-1	NA	NA	CSGRDGSSYEQYF	TGCAGCGGGCGGGACGGCAGCTCCTACGAGCAGTACTTC